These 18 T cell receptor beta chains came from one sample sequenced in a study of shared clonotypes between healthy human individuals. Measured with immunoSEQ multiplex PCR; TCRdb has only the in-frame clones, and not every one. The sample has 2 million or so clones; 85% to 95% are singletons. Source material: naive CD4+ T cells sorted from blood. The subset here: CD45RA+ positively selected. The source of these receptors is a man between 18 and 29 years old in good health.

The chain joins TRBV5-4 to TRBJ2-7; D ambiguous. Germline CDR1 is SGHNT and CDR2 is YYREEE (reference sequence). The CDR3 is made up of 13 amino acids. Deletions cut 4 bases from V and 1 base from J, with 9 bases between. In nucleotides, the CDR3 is TGTGCCAGCAGCAAGGACGTTTCCTACGAGCAGTACTTC. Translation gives CASSKDVSYEQYF.

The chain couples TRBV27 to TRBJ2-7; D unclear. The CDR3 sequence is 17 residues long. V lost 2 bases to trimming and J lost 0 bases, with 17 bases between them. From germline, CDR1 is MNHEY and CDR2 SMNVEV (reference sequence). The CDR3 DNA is TGTGCCAGCAGTTTAAACTCCCGTGGACCGGGCTCCTACGAGCAGTACTTC. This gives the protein CASSLNSRGPGSYEQYF.

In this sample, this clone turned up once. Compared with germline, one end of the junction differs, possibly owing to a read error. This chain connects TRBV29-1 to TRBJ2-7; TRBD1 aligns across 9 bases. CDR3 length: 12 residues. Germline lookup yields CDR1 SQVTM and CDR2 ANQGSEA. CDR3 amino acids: CSVEDPGTGYFF. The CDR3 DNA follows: TGCAGCGTTGAAGATCCAGGGACAGGGTACTTCTTC.

CDR3 sequence: CASNTQGVGNQPQHF. The CDR3 bases are TGTGCCAGCAACACACAGGGGGTGGGCAATCAGCCCCAGCATTTT. The chain is built from TRBV6-1 and TRBJ1-5, with TRBD1 matching over 8 bases. Germline values: CDR1 MNHNS, CDR2 SASEGT. V lost 7 bases, J lost 2 bases, and 7 bases stayed unmatched. The CDR3 is 15 amino acids.

The chain's CDR3 is CASSQGAAGSNYGYTF. The CDR3 DNA follows: TGCGCCAGCAGCCAAGGGGCCGCAGGGTCTAACTATGGCTACACCTTC. J is TRBJ1-2 and V is TRBV4-1, with D possibly being TRBD1 (5 bases). Germline assignment: CDR1 MGHRA and CDR2 YSYEKL. The length of the CDR3 is 16 residues. Trimming stripped 1 base from V and 0 bases from J, with 12 bases between.

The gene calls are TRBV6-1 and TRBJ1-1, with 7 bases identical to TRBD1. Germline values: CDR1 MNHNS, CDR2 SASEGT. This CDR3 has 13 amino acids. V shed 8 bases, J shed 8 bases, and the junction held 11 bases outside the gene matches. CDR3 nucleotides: TGTGCCAGCCTTCAGACAGGGCTCACAGAAGCTTTCTTT. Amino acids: CASLQTGLTEAFF.

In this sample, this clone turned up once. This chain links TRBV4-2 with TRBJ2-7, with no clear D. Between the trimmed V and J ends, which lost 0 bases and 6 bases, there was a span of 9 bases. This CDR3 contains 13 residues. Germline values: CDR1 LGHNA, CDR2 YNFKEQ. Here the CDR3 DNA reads TGTGCCAGCAGCCAAGAGGCCCGAGTCGAGCAGTACTTC. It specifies CASSQEARVEQYF.

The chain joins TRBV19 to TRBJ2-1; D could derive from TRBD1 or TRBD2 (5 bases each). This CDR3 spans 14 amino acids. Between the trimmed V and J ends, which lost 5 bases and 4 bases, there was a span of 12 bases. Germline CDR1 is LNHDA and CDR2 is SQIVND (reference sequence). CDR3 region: CASSVGERYNEQFF. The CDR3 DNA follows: TGTGCCAGTAGTGTGGGGGAGAGGTACAATGAGCAGTTCTTC.

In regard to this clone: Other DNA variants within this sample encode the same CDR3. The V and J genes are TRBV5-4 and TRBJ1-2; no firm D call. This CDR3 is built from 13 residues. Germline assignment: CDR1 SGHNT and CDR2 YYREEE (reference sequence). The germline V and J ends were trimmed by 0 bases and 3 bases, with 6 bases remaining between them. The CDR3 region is CASSLAGDYGYTF. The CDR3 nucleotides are TGTGCCAGCAGCTTGGCTGGGGACTATGGCTACACCTTC.

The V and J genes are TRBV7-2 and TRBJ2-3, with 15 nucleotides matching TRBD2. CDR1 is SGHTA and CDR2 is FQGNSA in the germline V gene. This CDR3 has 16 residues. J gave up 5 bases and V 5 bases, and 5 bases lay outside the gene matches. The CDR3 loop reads CASSPPGLAGGDTQYF. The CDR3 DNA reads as TGTGCCAGCAGCCCACCGGGACTAGCGGGAGGAGATACGCAGTATTTT.

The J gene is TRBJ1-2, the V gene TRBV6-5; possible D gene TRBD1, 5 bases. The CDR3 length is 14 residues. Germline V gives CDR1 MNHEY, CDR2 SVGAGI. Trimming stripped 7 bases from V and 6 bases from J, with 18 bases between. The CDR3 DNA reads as TGTGCCAGCAACTCGCCCGGGGGTCTCGATGGCTACACCTTC. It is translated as CASNSPGGLDGYTF.

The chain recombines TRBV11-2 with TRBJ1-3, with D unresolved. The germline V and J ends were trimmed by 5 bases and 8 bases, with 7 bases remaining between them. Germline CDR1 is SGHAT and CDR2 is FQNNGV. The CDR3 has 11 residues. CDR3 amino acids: CASSQAYTIYF. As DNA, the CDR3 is TGTGCCAGCAGCCAAGCATACACCATATATTTT.

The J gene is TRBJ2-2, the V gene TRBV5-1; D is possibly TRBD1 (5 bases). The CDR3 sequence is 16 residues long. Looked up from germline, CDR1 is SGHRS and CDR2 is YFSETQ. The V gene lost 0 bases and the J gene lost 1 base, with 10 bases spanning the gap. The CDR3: CASSLGARENTGELFF. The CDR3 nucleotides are TGCGCCAGCAGCTTGGGAGCCAGGGAGAACACCGGGGAGCTGTTTTTT.

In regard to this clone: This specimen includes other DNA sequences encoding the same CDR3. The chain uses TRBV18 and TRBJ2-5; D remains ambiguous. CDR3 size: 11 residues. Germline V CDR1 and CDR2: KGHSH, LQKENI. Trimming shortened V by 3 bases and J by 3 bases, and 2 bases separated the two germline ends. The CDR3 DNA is TGTGCCAGCTCACCTGAAGAGACCCAGTACTTC. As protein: CASSPEETQYF.

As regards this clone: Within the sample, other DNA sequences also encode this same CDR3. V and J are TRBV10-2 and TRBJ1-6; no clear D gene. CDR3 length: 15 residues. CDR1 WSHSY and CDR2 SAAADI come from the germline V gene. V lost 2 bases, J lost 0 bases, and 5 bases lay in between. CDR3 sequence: CASSEGSSYNSPLHF. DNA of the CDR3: TGCGCCAGCAGTGAGGGAAGCTCCTATAATTCACCCCTCCACTTT.

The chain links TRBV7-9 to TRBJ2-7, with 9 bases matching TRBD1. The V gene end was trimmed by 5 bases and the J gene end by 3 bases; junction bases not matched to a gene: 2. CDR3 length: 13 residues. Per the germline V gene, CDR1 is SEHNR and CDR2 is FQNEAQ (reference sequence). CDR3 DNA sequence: TGTGCCAGCAGCAGGGGACAGGGCTACGAGCAGTACTTC. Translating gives CASSRGQGYEQYF.

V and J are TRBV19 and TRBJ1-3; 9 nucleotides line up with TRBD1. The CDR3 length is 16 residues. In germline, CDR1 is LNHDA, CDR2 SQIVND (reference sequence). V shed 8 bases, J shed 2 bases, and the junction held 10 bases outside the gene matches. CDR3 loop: CASGDRALGTGNTIYF. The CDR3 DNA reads TGTGCCAGTGGGGACAGGGCACTCGGAACTGGAAACACCATATATTTT.

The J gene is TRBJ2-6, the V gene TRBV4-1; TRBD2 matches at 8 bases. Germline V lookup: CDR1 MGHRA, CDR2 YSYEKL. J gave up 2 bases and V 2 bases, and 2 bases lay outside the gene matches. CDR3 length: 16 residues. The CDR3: CASSQPGGAGANVLTF. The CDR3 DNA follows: TGCGCCAGCAGCCAACCCGGGGGGGCTGGGGCCAACGTCCTGACTTTC.